One and the same sample provided the 11 T cell receptor beta chains below, sequenced in a study of T cell repertoires in ileal Crohn's disease. Assay: immunoSEQ multiplex PCR; the TCRdb copy retains only in-frame clones and omits some. Of 6,400 or so clones in the sample, about 83% were seen once. Material for sequencing was ileal tissue. All receptors derive from an adult with Crohn's disease.

The J gene is TRBJ2-7, the V gene TRBV6-5; TRBD1 matches 8 bases. Losses at the gene ends were 6 bases for V and 7 bases for J; bases not matched to a gene: 11. The germline V gene encodes CDR1 MNHEY and CDR2 SVGAGI. The CDR3 contains 14 residues. The CDR3 DNA reads as TGTGCCAGCAGATACCAGGGGGCAAGTGGTGAGCAGTACTTC. Translated: CASRYQGASGEQYF.

In DNA, the CDR3 is TGTGCCAGCAGTCCCCTAGACAGGGGACACTATGGCTACACCTTC. Its translation is CASSPLDRGHYGYTF. The rearrangement links TRBV28 to TRBJ1-2; 8 nucleotides align to TRBD1. J lost 3 bases, V lost 5 bases, and 8 bases had no gene match. Germline values: CDR1 MDHEN, CDR2 SYDVKM. CDR3 length equals 15 residues.

The chain has TRBV9 and TRBJ2-1; 7 nucleotides line up with TRBD2. The V and J ends lost 1 base and 0 bases, in that order; junction bases with no gene match: 7. The CDR3 loop spans 17 amino acids. Germline CDR1 is SGDLS and CDR2 is YYNGEE. The CDR3 DNA reads as TGTGCCAGCAGCGTAAGGCTAGCGGACTTCTCCTACAATGAGCAGTTCTTC. Translation: CASSVRLADFSYNEQFF.

The rearrangement uses TRBV19 and TRBJ1-2; 8 bases map to TRBD1. Unmatched junction bases numbered 5, after V lost 5 bases and J lost 0 bases. This CDR3 contains 15 residues. The germline V gene has CDR1 LNHDA and CDR2 SQIVND (reference sequence). CDR3 protein: CASSPGTGANYGYTF. CDR3 DNA sequence: TGTGCCAGTAGTCCGGGGACAGGAGCTAACTATGGCTACACCTTC.

In DNA form, the CDR3 reads TGTGCCAGCAGGCTGACAGGGTTCAGCTCCTACGAGCAGTACTTC. Translated: CASRLTGFSSYEQYF. The chain is built from TRBV6-5 and TRBJ2-7, with TRBD1 identical over 7 bases. Germline CDR1 MNHEY, CDR2 SVGAGI. The CDR3 has 15 amino acids. The trim removed 6 bases at V and 0 bases at J, leaving 8 bases unmatched.

This clone was seen once. The same CDR3 also results from other DNA sequences found in this sample. The chain uses TRBV29-1 and TRBJ2-5; no reliable D call. Trimming took 1 base from V and 10 from J, leaving 10 bases between them. This CDR3 is built from 11 residues. Germline V gene lookup returns CDR1 SQVTM and CDR2 ANQGSEA. CDR3 loop: CSVEVLLGQYF. The DNA of the CDR3 is TGCAGCGTTGAAGTTCTCCTCGGCCAGTACTTC.

The V gene is TRBV19, the J gene TRBJ1-1; the D gene is possibly TRBD1 (5 bases). Germline V gene lookup returns CDR1 LNHDA and CDR2 SQIVND (reference sequence). The V and J ends lost 6 bases and 6 bases respectively, with 11 bases between them. The CDR3 covers 12 residues. CDR3: CASSRVAAEAFF. CDR3 nucleotides: TGTGCCAGTAGCAGGGTTGCCGCTGAAGCTTTCTTT. Variable domain in full (rest from reference TRBV19 and TRBJ1-1): DGGITQSPKYLFRKEGQNVTLSCEQNLNHDAMYWYRQDPGQGLRLIYYSQIVNDFQKGDIAEGYSVSREKKESFPLTVTSAQKNPTAFYLCASSRVAAEAFFGQGTRLTVV.

The chain uses TRBV28 and TRBJ1-2; 7 nucleotides line up with TRBD1. Per the germline V gene, CDR1 is MDHEN and CDR2 is SYDVKM. The CDR3 extends over 11 amino acids. Trimming at V came to 8 bases and at J to 4 bases, leaving 1 base not matched to a gene. The CDR3 DNA reads as TGTGCCAGCGGGACAGCCTATGGCTACACCTTC. This encodes CASGTAYGYTF.

This sequence joins TRBV7-2 and TRBJ1-1; no firm D call. Germline V gene lookup returns CDR1 SGHTA and CDR2 FQGNSA. The CDR3 spans 13 residues. V lost 5 bases and J lost 1, with 8 bases in between. CDR3: CASSPGGNTEAFF. CDR3 in DNA: TGTGCCAGCAGCCCGGGAGGGAACACTGAAGCTTTCTTT.

The gene calls are TRBV5-1 and TRBJ2-3, with D maybe TRBD1 (5 bases). The CDR3 loop spans 13 amino acids. V was trimmed by 4 bases and J by 7 bases, leaving 13 bases between them. Germline loops: CDR1 SGHRS, CDR2 YFSETQ. CDR3 region: CASSGARWNTQYF. The CDR3, as DNA: TGCGCCAGCAGCGGGGCAAGATGGAATACGCAGTATTTT.

There are a few counts of this clone. The chain carries TRBV30 and TRBJ2-5, with TRBD2 matching over 7 bases. The CDR3 extends over 15 amino acids. CDR1 GTSNPN and CDR2 SVGIG come from the germline V gene (reference sequence). Trimming at V came to 0 bases and at J to 1 base, leaving 5 bases not matched to a gene. The CDR3 nucleotides read TGTGCCTGGAGTGTCGGGGCGGGAGCCCAAGAGACCCAGTACTTC. Its translation: CAWSVGAGAQETQYF.